This T cell receptor (beta chain) was identified in a study of cytomegalovirus exposure and HLA in healthy donors. Turning to this clone: Its antigen is undetermined.

The PCR made use of 60 Vbeta and 13 Jbeta primers. The assay was immunoSEQ multiplex PCR, and TCRdb's table has in-frame clones only and misses some. The sample yields 110,000 to 150,000 clones, over 70% seen once. General study results and limits: In a later analysis, parvovirus B19, influenza, CMV and Epstein-Barr virus appeared linked to several top co-occurrence clusters. Usually a TCR sequence was rare, but some public TCRs were found in many donors. In a later analysis, V- and J-gene trimming of beta chains associated with a DCLRE1C missense variant, replicated independently. Rates of TCR association differed by HLA locus in a later analysis, with DRB1 highest and HLA-C lowest.

The TCR comes from a man between 35 and 55 years old in good health and CMV-seronegative. Sequenced material: PBMCs.

DNA for the CDR3: TGTGCCAGCAGCGCACAGTCCGTCGGGAGCTATGGCTACACCTTC. Translation gives CASSAQSVGSYGYTF. The rearrangement joins TRBV9 to TRBJ1-2; D is unresolved. Germline V gives CDR1 SGDLS, CDR2 YYNGEE. The V end was cut by 3 bases, the J end by 4 bases, with 16 bases between. This CDR3 contains 15 residues. Full variable domain (outside the CDR3, taken from reference TRBV9 and TRBJ1-2): DSGVTQTPKHLITATGQRVTLRCSPRSGDLSVYWYQQSLDQGLQFLIQYYNGEERAKGNILERFSAQQFPDLHSELNLSSLELGDSALYFCASSAQSVGSYGYTFGSGTRLTVV.